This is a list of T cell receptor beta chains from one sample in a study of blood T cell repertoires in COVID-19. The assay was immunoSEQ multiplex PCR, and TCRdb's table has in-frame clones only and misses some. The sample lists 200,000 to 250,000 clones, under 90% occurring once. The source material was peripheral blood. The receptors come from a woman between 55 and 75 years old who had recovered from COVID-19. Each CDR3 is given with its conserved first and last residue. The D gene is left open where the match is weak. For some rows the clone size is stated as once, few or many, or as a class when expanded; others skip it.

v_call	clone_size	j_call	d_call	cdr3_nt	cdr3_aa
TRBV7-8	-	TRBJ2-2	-	TGTGCCAGCAGCTTAGATCGGAACACCGGGGAGCTGTTTTTT	CASSLDRNTGELFF
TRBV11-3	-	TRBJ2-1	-	TGTGCCAGCAGCTTAGGGAGGAATGAGCAGTTCTTC	CASSLGRNEQFF
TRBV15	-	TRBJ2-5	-	TGTGCCACCAGCAGAGACCGACCATCGGGAGAGACCCAGTACTTC	CATSRDRPSGETQYF
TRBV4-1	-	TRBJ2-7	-	TGCGCCAGCAGCCCTCATCAGGGATACGTTTCCTACGAGCAGTACTTC	CASSPHQGYVSYEQYF
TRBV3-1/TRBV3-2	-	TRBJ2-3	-	TGTGCCAGCAGCCTGCAAAGGGACTTCACAGATACGCAGTATTTT	CASSLQRDFTDTQYF
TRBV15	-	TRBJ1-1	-	TGTGCCACCAGCCCTTCGGACAGAGAAGCTTTCTTT	CATSPSDREAFF
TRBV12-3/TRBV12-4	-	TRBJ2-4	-	TGTGCCAGCAGACCGGGCGGGAACATTCAGTACTTC	CASRPGGNIQYF
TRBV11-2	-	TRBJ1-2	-	TGTGCCAGCAGCTTCGGGGTCTCCTATGGCTACACCTTC	CASSFGVSYGYTF
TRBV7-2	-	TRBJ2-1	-	TGTGCCAGCAGCTTAGACAGGACCTCCTACAATGAGCAGTTCTTC	CASSLDRTSYNEQFF
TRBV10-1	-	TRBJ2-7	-	TGCGCCAGCAGTGAGGTGCAGGCGCCCTACGAGCAGTACTTC	CASSEVQAPYEQYF
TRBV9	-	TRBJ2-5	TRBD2	TGTGCCAGCAGCGTAGGGGGACTACCTGAAGAGACCCAGTACTTC	CASSVGGLPEETQYF
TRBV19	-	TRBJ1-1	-	TGTGCCAGTGACCGGGGGGCGGTCACTGAAGCTTTCTTT	CASDRGAVTEAFF
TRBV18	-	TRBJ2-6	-	TGTGCCAGCTCACAACATCCAGCGTCTGGGGCCAACGTCCTGACTTTC	CASSQHPASGANVLTF
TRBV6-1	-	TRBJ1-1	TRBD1	TGTGCCAGCAGTGAAGTCAGACAGGGGGCGAGAGTGAACACTGAAGCTTTCTTT	CASSEVRQGARVNTEAFF
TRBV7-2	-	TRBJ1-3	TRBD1	TGTGCCAGCAGCTTAGTGGGACAGGGGGCTAGAAACACCATATATTTT	CASSLVGQGARNTIYF
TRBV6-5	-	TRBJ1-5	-	TGTGCCAGCAGCGCCCGGGGTCAGCCCCAGCATTTT	CASSARGQPQHF
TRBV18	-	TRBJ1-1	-	TGTGCCAGCTCACCACTACCGGGAGCCAGAGCTTTCTTT	CASSPLPGARAFF
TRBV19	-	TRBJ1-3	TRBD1	TGTGCCAGTAGTCCGAAGGAAGGGGGCCGCTCTGGAAACACCATATATTTT	CASSPKEGGRSGNTIYF
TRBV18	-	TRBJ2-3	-	TGTGCCAGCTCACCCCTGGAGGACCCGCCAGATACGCAGTATTTT	CASSPLEDPPDTQYF
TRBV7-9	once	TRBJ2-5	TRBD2	TGTGCCAGCAGCCCCTGGACTAGCGGGGGATGGCAAGAGACCCAGTACTTC	CASSPWTSGGWQETQYF
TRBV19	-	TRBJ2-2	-	TGTGCCAGTAGTAAACAGGGCACCGGGGAGCTGTTTTTT	CASSKQGTGELFF
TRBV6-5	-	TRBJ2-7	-	TGTGCCAGCAGTCCAAACAGGGGGGGGTACGAGCAGTACTTC	CASSPNRGGYEQYF
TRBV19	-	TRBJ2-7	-	TGTGCCAGTAGTACCGGACACTACGAGCAGTACTTC	CASSTGHYEQYF
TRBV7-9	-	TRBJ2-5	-	TGTGCCAGCAGCTTAACGCGTCTGAAACAAGAGACCCAGTACTTC	CASSLTRLKQETQYF
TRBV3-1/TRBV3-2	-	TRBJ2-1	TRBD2	TGTGCCAGCAGCCAAGGTCGGGTTACTAGCGGTGAGCAGTTCTTC	CASSQGRVTSGEQFF
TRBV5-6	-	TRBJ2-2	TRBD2	TGTGCCAGCAGCCCACTAGCGGGGGGGCGGACCGGGGAGCTGTTTTTT	CASSPLAGGRTGELFF
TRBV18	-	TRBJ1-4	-	TGTGCCAGCTCGGCGGGCAGTCATAATGAAAAACTGTTTTTT	CASSAGSHNEKLFF
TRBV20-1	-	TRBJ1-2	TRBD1	TGCAGTGCTAGTTCTTGGACAGGGGGCGGAGATGGCTACACCTTC	CSASSWTGGGDGYTF
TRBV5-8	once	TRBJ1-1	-	TGTGCCAGCAGCTTGGAAGGGGGGAACACTGAAGCTTTCTTT	CASSLEGGNTEAFF
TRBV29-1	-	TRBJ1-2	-	TGCAGCGTTACGGAGGGGACTGGCTACACCTTC	CSVTEGTGYTF
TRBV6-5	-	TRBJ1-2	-	TGTGCCAGCAGTTCCATCCCCAATGGCTACACCTTC	CASSSIPNGYTF